One TCR beta chain is described in this entry. This clonotype is regarded as large (0.1 to 1%). Base qualities are not recorded, but no much larger clone differs from it by a single base. After labeling with CellTrace CFSE, PBMCs were cultured for less than 7 days in RPMI containing about 8% human serum along with peptide pools, each at approximately 1 ug/mL. On a BD FACSAria, proliferating CD4 T cells were sorted without fixation as live CD56-CD19-CD16-CD3+CD4+ CFSE-low cells. Enrolled adults were healthy and were found to be seronegative for ZIKV, JEV, YFV, DENV and WNV by microneutralization screening. Samples were obtained from a phase 1, double-blinded, randomized, placebo-controlled trial of an alum-adjuvanted Zika purified-inactivated virus (ZPIV) vaccine. Peripheral blood mononuclear cells were isolated by standard procedure and were kept frozen in liquid nitrogen until use. The receptor library was made with 5' RACE. Before sequencing, the TCRbeta libraries were pooled in amounts proportional to the number of cells sorted for each library. RNAzol RT was used to extract total RNA from the sorted cells, and cDNA was then synthesized using an oligo(dT) primer together with a template-switching oligo. The TCRbeta V-CDR3-J region was amplified by PCR between a SMARTer oligo primer and a TCRbeta constant-region primer using Kapa HiFi. A second PCR added Illumina adaptors and sample-specific index barcodes, with HighPrep bead cleanup and Bioanalyzer confirmation of a roughly 650 bp band. Sequencing of the libraries was done on an Illumina MiSeq using 2x151 bp paired-end reads. Per the original workflow: An in-house Java program demultiplexed the reads, while MiXCR assigned TCRbeta annotations and counted clonotypes. Repertoire overlap was measured with Morisita-Horn indices from the R package vegan, along with UPGMA clustering and Circos plots of recurring clonotypes. Shannon diversity and richness were normalized to the maximum possible value based on input cell numbers, so that values between 0 and 1 were obtained. MUSCLE was used to align CDR3beta sequences, SeqinR to compute distances, and R to plot multidimensional scaling. The public reads were reprocessed in TCRdb via fastp at Q25 and MiXCR, keeping in-frame beta chains. When rows share a CDR3 protein, they turn into one entry using the most common DNA and genes. None of the V and J calls come from the authors' own analysis; TCRdb made them. Within this sample are 450 to 500 distinct CDR3 sequences, with 1.1% of them counted one time only. Approximately 27% of the sample belongs to the ten largest clones.

This sample is part of a study of Japanese encephalitis immunity and Zika vaccine responses (dated by TCRdb to 2020 to 2022). General notes on the study: Included participants received three 5.0 ug doses of alum-adjuvanted ZPIV at weeks 0, 4 and 28. Two to three months ahead of the first ZPIV dose, some twelve participants were given JEV vaccine (IXIARO) as a two-dose regimen with the doses 28 days apart. Eleven to twelve participants received one dose of YFV vaccine (YF-VAX) before ZPIV, and roughly ten participants were flavivirus-naive. Roughly six representative participants from each pre-vaccination group were selected for TCR sequencing, using samples from week 0 (after pre-vaccination and before ZPIV) and week 52. TCR repertoires were also analyzed from a few flavivirus-naive individuals at weeks 2, 6 and 52 after starting ZPIV vaccination. The stimulations used peptide pools from ZIKV structural proteins divided into flavivirus-conserved and non-conserved sets, or JEV or YFV peptides that matched the pre-vaccination. The ZIKV peptides, 15-mers that overlapped by 11 residues, were chosen for containing NetMHCpan/NetMHCII-predicted epitopes with affinity below 50 nM. The study examined whether earlier vaccination against Japanese encephalitis virus (JEV) or yellow fever virus (YFV) influenced CD4 T cell responses to the Zika vaccine. What the study reported, not specific to this receptor: Only a few individuals showed CD8 T cell responses to ZIKV peptide pools, and those responses were very low in magnitude. JEV-pre-vaccinated donors showed higher repertoire similarity across time-points and stimulations than YFV-pre-vaccinated donors, indicating more clonotypes common to ZIKV and JEV stimulation. The analysis covered only a subset of trial participants who had three doses and adequate samples, rather than the whole vaccinated cohort. Peptide-pool deconvolution was not performed because of sample size limitations, and consequently the individual peptides driving cross-reactive responses were not identified. After ZPIV, repertoire richness of CD4 T cells responding to conserved ZIKV epitopes significantly decreased in JEV-pre-vaccinated donors. Samples clustered by participant with no similarity between individuals, suggesting no public TCRs were detected.

The CDR3 runs 14 amino acids, cysteine and phenylalanine included. Only the CDR3 part of the read is kept: 42 bases, read in frame from the first base. The V and J ends are trimmed by 6 bases and 2 bases, leaving 14 bases between them. Via the germline V gene (reference sequence), CDR1 is LGHDT and CDR2 YNNKEL. The V and J genes are TRBV3-1 and TRBJ2-7; the D gene cannot be named for sure. The origin of this receptor is an adult woman who received an inactivated Zika virus vaccine. The input for sequencing was antigen-activated CD4+ T cells from blood, cultured, taken during a Zika inactivated vaccine study. The CDR3 protein sequence reads: CASSTTSLPYEQYF. In nucleotides, the sequence is TGTGCCAGCAGTACAACAAGCCTGCCCTACGAGCAGTACTTC.